The 30 T cell receptor beta chains below were found in one sample sequenced in a study of CD8 T cells in ankylosing spondylitis. Overall study results and limits: Blood of patients with ankylosing spondylitis appeared to be characterized by a TCR beta motif of several highly homologous variants.

A single record per CDR3 protein comes from TCRdb applying MiXCR to the 5' RACE reads. The data contain approximately 150,000 distinct CDR3 sequences, more than 15% of them singletons. Their specific antigens are unknown. The specimen sequenced was blood, either unsorted or a sorted T cell fraction (not recorded which). All receptors come from a male donor with ankylosing spondylitis.

Only a few counts were recorded for this clonotype. The V call is TRBV7-6, the J call TRBJ2-2, with D unclear. CDR1 is SGHVS and CDR2 is FNYEAQ in the germline V gene. The germline V and J ends were trimmed by 0 bases and 3 bases, with 2 bases remaining between them. CDR3 length equals 13 residues. The CDR3 loop is CASSLAYTGELFF. In nucleotides, the CDR3 is TGTGCCAGCAGCTTAGCGTACACCGGGGAGCTGTTTTTT.

This clonotype was seen a handful of times. This rearrangement joins TRBV4-3 to TRBJ2-3; tentative D call: TRBD2 (6 bases). Germline V gene data show CDR1 as LGHNA and CDR2 as YSLEER. The CDR3 length is 17 residues. The V and J ends lost 0 bases and 1 base respectively, with 14 bases between them. CDR3 DNA sequence: TGCGCCAGCAGCCAAGAAGCGGGTACCTCTCGCACAGATACGCAGTATTTT. It is translated as CASSQEAGTSRTDTQYF.

In its sample, this clonotype was seen a few times. The chain links TRBV2 to TRBJ1-5; 9 bases map to TRBD1. The germline V gene has CDR1 SNHLY and CDR2 FYNNEI. V lost 6 bases and J lost 3; bases outside the gene matches: 6. CDR3 size: 15 residues. The CDR3 DNA reads as TGTGCCAGCAGGCCGGGACAGGGACTCAATCAGCCCCAGCATTTT. Translated: CASRPGQGLNQPQHF.

This clonotype was counted once. V and J are TRBV24-1 and TRBJ2-3; TRBD1 aligns across 8 bases. V gave up 5 bases and J gave up 4 bases; unmatched junction bases: 13. The CDR3 extends over 17 amino acids. The germline V gene encodes CDR1 KGHDR and CDR2 SFDVKD. The CDR3 DNA reads as TGTGCCACCAGTGGCACGGACAGGTCAGGGGGCCCAGATACGCAGTATTTT. Translation gives CATSGTDRSGGPDTQYF.

The chain links TRBV4-1 to TRBJ2-1; the D gene is possibly TRBD2 (6 bases). Trimming cost V 0 bases and J 7 bases, with 16 bases left between them. CDR3 length: 16 residues. Per germline, CDR1 MGHRA and CDR2 YSYEKL. The CDR3 nucleotides are TGCGCCAGCAGCCAAGAACGTGGGAGGCAATCTAATGAGCAGTTCTTC. Translated: CASSQERGRQSNEQFF.

This chain uses TRBV4-1 with TRBJ2-7, with D uncertain. The V end lost 1 base, the J end lost 0 bases, and 10 bases lay between the germline ends. Germline loops: CDR1 MGHRA, CDR2 YSYEKL. This CDR3 region has 15 residues. The CDR3, as DNA: TGCGCCAGCAGCCAAGTGGGCCGGCCCTCCTACGAGCAGTACTTC. Translating it yields CASSQVGRPSYEQYF.

This clonotype was counted between two and nine times. V gene TRBV28 combines with J gene TRBJ2-3, with D tentatively TRBD2 (6 bases). Germline loops: CDR1 MDHEN, CDR2 SYDVKM. CDR3 size: 17 residues. The ends were cut back, 3 bases at V and 4 bases at J, with 20 bases in the middle. For the CDR3, the DNA is TGTGCCAGCAGTTTTTACCGGGAGCTGAAGATCCCAGATACGCAGTATTTT. It is translated as CASSFYRELKIPDTQYF.

The table lists this clonotype with a few counts. The genes are TRBV6-2 or TRBV6-3 and TRBJ1-5; D gene unclear. The CDR3 loop spans 14 amino acids. The V gene's germline CDR1 is MNHEY and CDR2 SVGEGT. The ends were cut back, 8 bases at V and 4 bases at J, with 15 bases in the middle. The CDR3 DNA sequence: TGTGCCAGCGGGTTCTATGGAGGGAATCAGCCCCAGCATTTT. This sequence encodes CASGFYGGNQPQHF.

This clonotype has a handful of counts. The chain combines TRBV10-3 with TRBJ2-3; 13 bases line up with TRBD2. With 4 bases clipped from V and 2 bases from J, the junction kept 3 bases outside the gene matches. The CDR3 consists of 16 residues. Per germline, CDR1 ENHRY and CDR2 SYGVKD. The CDR3 nucleotides read TGTGCCATCAGTGGGACTAGCGGGGGCATCACAGATACGCAGTATTTT. It is translated as CAISGTSGGITDTQYF.

The J gene is TRBJ2-1, the V gene TRBV27, with D uncertain. The length of the CDR3 is 12 residues. Deletions cut 2 bases from V and 9 bases from J, with 8 bases between. Germline V gene sequence: CDR1 MNHEY, CDR2 SMNVEV (reference sequence). The CDR3, as DNA: TGTGCCAGCAGTTTAAGTAGATCTGAGCAGTTCTTC. It codes for CASSLSRSEQFF.

The CDR3 nucleotides read TGTGCCAGCAGCGGTTTTCATGCCTCTGGGGCCAACGTCCTGACTTTC. This gives the protein CASSGFHASGANVLTF. The chain is built from TRBV9 and TRBJ2-6; D not certain. The CDR3 length is 16 residues. The V gene lost 3 bases and the J gene lost 0 bases, with 10 bases spanning the gap. Germline V CDR1 and CDR2: SGDLS, YYNGEE.

This clonotype came up a few times. This chain connects TRBV14 to TRBJ1-5; D remains unclear. Per the germline V gene, CDR1 is SGHDN and CDR2 is FVKESK. The CDR3 consists of 14 residues. V was pared by 4 bases and J by 4 bases, with 11 bases between. The DNA of the CDR3 is TGTGCCAGCAGCCGTCGAGGGAGAAATCAGCCCCAGCATTTT. Residues: CASSRRGRNQPQHF.

This sequence joins TRBV12-3 or TRBV12-4 and TRBJ2-3; 7 nucleotides line up with TRBD2. With 6 bases clipped from V and 6 bases from J, the junction kept 6 bases outside the gene matches. This CDR3 comprises 13 residues. In nucleotides, the CDR3 is TGTGCCAGCAGCGACGGGGAGGGGGATACGCAGTATTTT. Protein: CASSDGEGDTQYF.

This clonotype was observed a few times. The rearrangement uses TRBV13 and TRBJ1-3; the D is unclear. V was shortened by 0 bases and J by 0 bases, with 9 bases between the two germline ends. The CDR3 runs 16 residues. The germline gives CDR1 PRHDT, CDR2 FYEKMQ (reference sequence). CDR3 region: CASSLGTSYSGNTIYF. CDR3 DNA: TGTGCCAGCAGCTTAGGCACGTCGTACTCTGGAAACACCATATATTTT.

This clonotype appeared many times. The rearrangement links TRBV5-1 to TRBJ2-2, with D unclear. CDR1 is SGHRS, CDR2 YFSETQ, per germline. Trimming shortened V by 4 bases and J by 2 bases, and 12 bases separated the two germline ends. CDR3 length: 15 amino acids. CDR3 in amino acids: CASSKIWQNTGELFF. As DNA, the CDR3 is TGCGCCAGCAGCAAAATCTGGCAAAACACCGGGGAGCTGTTTTTT.

This clonotype was counted between two and nine times. This rearrangement joins TRBV5-5 to TRBJ2-1, with D perhaps TRBD1 or TRBD2 (5 bases each). The CDR3 has 15 amino acids. Germline V lookup: CDR1 SGHKS, CDR2 YYEKEE (reference sequence). V lost 4 bases, J lost 5 bases, and 16 bases lay in between. The CDR3 spells CASSPRGVAHNEQFF. In nucleotides, the CDR3 is TGTGCCAGCAGCCCGAGGGGAGTCGCTCACAATGAGCAGTTCTTC.

The V call is TRBV7-8, the J call TRBJ2-4, with no clear D. Per the germline V gene, CDR1 is SGHVS and CDR2 is FQNEAQ. CDR3 length: 11 residues. V was shortened by 4 bases and J by 6 bases, with 4 bases between the two germline ends. The CDR3 region has the DNA TGTGCCAGCAGCTCTTCAAACATTCAGTACTTC. Its protein is CASSSSNIQYF.

The chain joins TRBV4-1 to TRBJ2-5; 10 nucleotides line up with TRBD2. With 1 base clipped from V and 13 bases from J, the junction kept 3 bases outside the gene matches. This CDR3 comprises 12 residues. Germline assignment: CDR1 MGHRA and CDR2 YSYEKL. The CDR3: CASSQGSGRVYF. The CDR3 DNA is TGCGCCAGCAGCCAAGGGAGCGGGAGGGTGTACTTC.

Only a few counts were recorded for this clonotype. The V call is TRBV5-4, the J call TRBJ1-1; D is unclear. The germline V gene has CDR1 SGHNT and CDR2 YYREEE (reference sequence). CDR3 length equals 13 residues. Deletions cut 3 bases from V and 7 bases from J, with 13 bases between. The CDR3 is CASSSAGLYEAFF. The DNA for the CDR3 is TGTGCCAGCAGCTCGGCCGGCCTATATGAAGCTTTCTTT.

The rearrangement links TRBV5-1 to TRBJ2-1; D possibly corresponds to TRBD2 (5 bases). In germline, CDR1 is SGHRS, CDR2 YFSETQ. There are 17 residues in the CDR3. V lost 7 bases and J lost 2, with 22 bases in between. Written as DNA, the CDR3 is TGCGCCAGCGGATCTCGGGATGTTGAGTTTCCCTACAATGAGCAGTTCTTC. Protein sequence: CASGSRDVEFPYNEQFF.

The V and J genes are TRBV6-1 and TRBJ2-2, with D maybe TRBD1 (6 bases). Germline V gene lookup returns CDR1 MNHNS and CDR2 SASEGT. V lost 6 bases and J 1 base, leaving 12 bases between the germline ends. CDR3 length: 15 amino acids. CDR3 in amino acids: CASRTLDRNTGELFF. CDR3 coding DNA: TGTGCCAGCAGAACCTTGGACAGGAACACCGGGGAGCTGTTTTTT.

This clonotype was seen ten or more times. This sequence joins TRBV7-2 and TRBJ2-7; 11 bases match TRBD1. Per the germline V gene, CDR1 is SGHTA and CDR2 is FQGNSA. The length of the CDR3 is 15 residues. After removal of 4 bases from V and 1 base from J, the junction contained 3 bases not matched to a gene. CDR3 sequence: CASSSGQGASYEQYF. CDR3 DNA: TGTGCCAGCAGCTCTGGACAGGGGGCTTCCTACGAGCAGTACTTC.

This clonotype was picked up a small number of times. The rearrangement joins TRBV11-2 to TRBJ2-2, with 8 bases aligning to TRBD1. The V gene's germline CDR1 is SGHAT and CDR2 FQNNGV. The CDR3 spans 13 residues. Losses at the gene ends were 5 bases for V and 9 bases for J; bases not matched to a gene: 5. CDR3 DNA sequence: TGTGCCAGCAGCCCAACAGGGGGGAGGGAGCTGTTTTTT. Translating it yields CASSPTGGRELFF. The full variable domain, rest sourced from reference TRBV11-2 and TRBJ2-2, is EAGVAQSPRYKIIEKRQSVAFWCNPISGHATLYWYQQILGQGPKLLIQFQNNGVVDDSQLPKDRFSAERLKGVDSTLKIQPAKLEDSAVYLCASSPTGGRELFFGEGSRLTVL.

This clonotype has more than one count but fewer than ten. The chain carries TRBV7-9 and TRBJ1-5; D not certain. Trimming shortened V by 8 bases and J by 0 bases, and 17 bases separated the two germline ends. This CDR3 contains 16 residues. Germline assignment: CDR1 SEHNR and CDR2 FQNEAQ (reference sequence). CDR3 nucleotide sequence: TGTGCCAGCCTAGTCCCCCCCAGAGATAGCAATCAGCCCCAGCATTTT. This sequence encodes CASLVPPRDSNQPQHF.

This clonotype was counted ten times or more. The J gene is TRBJ2-3, the V gene TRBV9, with no clear D. This CDR3 contains 14 residues. V lost 0 bases to trimming and J lost 0 bases, with 5 bases between them. The germline V gene has CDR1 SGDLS and CDR2 YYNGEE. The CDR3 bases are TGTGCCAGCAGCGTAGATGGCAGCACAGATACGCAGTATTTT. Translation: CASSVDGSTDTQYF.

In this sample, this clonotype turned up a few times. V is TRBV27 and J is TRBJ2-1; 13 nucleotides line up with TRBD2. The V gene's germline CDR1 is MNHEY and CDR2 SMNVEV (reference sequence). Trimming cost V 5 bases and J 6 bases; bases outside gene matches: 7. The CDR3 is 16 residues long. The CDR3 loop reads CASSADGLAGVNEQFF. Here the CDR3 DNA reads TGTGCCAGCAGTGCCGACGGACTAGCGGGAGTCAATGAGCAGTTCTTC.

At least ten counts were recorded for this clonotype. The chain recombines TRBV12-3 or TRBV12-4 with TRBJ2-7; possibly TRBD2 for D (6 bases). The V end was cut by 3 bases, the J end by 4 bases, with 7 bases between. This CDR3 region has 12 residues. In nucleotides, the CDR3 is TGTGCCAGCAGTTTCGGGAGTTACGAGCAGTACTTC. Translating gives CASSFGSYEQYF.

This clonotype was detected a few times. The chain has TRBV12-3 or TRBV12-4 and TRBJ2-5; 7 bases align to TRBD2. The CDR3 extends over 13 amino acids. V lost 8 bases and J lost 5; bases outside the gene matches: 8. This CDR3 is CASRGETGETQYF. DNA for the CDR3: TGTGCCAGCCGGGGGGAAACGGGGGAGACCCAGTACTTC.

This clonotype occurred a few times. This rearrangement joins TRBV5-5 to TRBJ2-2; TRBD2 matches at 11 bases. CDR1 is SGHKS and CDR2 is YYEKEE in the germline V gene (reference sequence). V lost 4 bases and J lost 7; bases outside the gene matches: 3. The CDR3 covers 14 residues. The CDR3 here is CASSHSGRDGELFF. CDR3 nucleotides: TGTGCCAGCAGCCATAGCGGGAGGGACGGGGAGCTGTTTTTT.

This clonotype was observed many times. The chain recombines TRBV6-5 with TRBJ1-6, with TRBD1 matching 8 bases. The V and J ends lost 0 bases and 5 bases, in that order; junction bases with no gene match: 6. The CDR3 sequence is 17 residues long. Germline V gene lookup returns CDR1 MNHEY and CDR2 SVGAGI. DNA of the CDR3: TGTGCCAGCAGTTACTCGCTCGAGACAGGGGATAATTCACCCCTCCACTTT. This sequence encodes CASSYSLETGDNSPLHF.